The 10 T cell receptor beta chains below all came from one sample that was sequenced in a study of neoadjuvant anti-PD-1 for oral cavity cancer. Assay used: immunoSEQ multiplex PCR; TCRdb lists only in-frame clones, some missing. Of approximately 12,000 clones in the sample, about 60% were seen once. The sequencing used tumor tissue, collected before nivolumab (anti-PD-1) treatment. The receptor set was obtained from a person between 40 and 85 years old with oral cavity squamous cell carcinoma.

The chain couples TRBV29-1 to TRBJ1-1; D call uncertain. CDR1 is SQVTM, CDR2 ANQGSEA, per germline. The CDR3 is made up of 15 amino acids. Deletions cut 1 base from V and 4 bases from J, with 16 bases between. The DNA of the CDR3 is TGCAGCGTTGAAGTGAAATCCCCGGAAATCACTGAAGCTTTCTTT. It yields the protein CSVEVKSPEITEAFF. Supplemented by reference TRBV29-1 and TRBJ1-1, the full variable domain reads SAVISQKPSRDICQRGTSLTIQCQVDSQVTMMFWYRQQPGQSLTLIATANQGSEATYESGFVIDKFPISRPNLTFSTLTVSNMSPEDSSIYLCSVEVKSPEITEAFFGQGTRLTVV.

The rearrangement joins TRBV20-1 to TRBJ1-1; D unclear. The CDR3 sequence is 11 residues long. CDR1 and CDR2 (germline): DFQATT, SNEGSKA (reference sequence). V dropped 1 base and J dropped 3 bases, with 3 bases sitting between them. The CDR3 spells CSARGHTEAFF. The CDR3, as DNA: TGCAGTGCTAGAGGACACACTGAAGCTTTCTTT.

The chain is built from TRBV28 and TRBJ2-7, with D unclear. Germline lookup yields CDR1 MDHEN and CDR2 SYDVKM. The CDR3 has 15 amino acids. V was cut by 5 bases and J by 0 bases, with 14 bases left in between. The CDR3 sequence: CASSLTRKISYEQYF. In DNA, the CDR3 is TGTGCCAGCAGTCTGACACGAAAAATCTCCTACGAGCAGTACTTC.

This sequence joins TRBV11-2 and TRBJ2-7, with 8 bases identical to TRBD2. The germline CDR1 and CDR2 sequences are SGHAT and FQNNGV. V shed 5 bases and J 2 bases; nucleotides not matched to a gene: 5. This CDR3 comprises 14 residues. The CDR3 DNA follows: TGTGCCAGCAGCCGCACTAGCGGCGCCTACGAGCAGTACTTC. Protein sequence: CASSRTSGAYEQYF.

The chain joins TRBV4-1 to TRBJ1-1; TRBD1 matches at 8 bases. V was clipped by 1 base and J by 4 bases; unmatched bases: 5. Germline V gene sequence: CDR1 MGHRA, CDR2 YSYEKL. The CDR3 is made up of 15 amino acids. The CDR3 here is CASSQAVRGLTEAFF. CDR3 bases: TGCGCCAGCAGCCAAGCCGTCAGGGGGCTCACTGAAGCTTTCTTT.

This chain joins TRBV18 and TRBJ1-1; D gene uncertain. CDR3 length: 14 amino acids. Germline V CDR1 and CDR2: KGHSH, LQKENI. V dropped 1 base and J dropped 6 bases, with 12 bases sitting between them. The DNA of the CDR3 is TGTGCCAGCTCACCACAGGTGCTTGTGGCTGAAGCTTTCTTT. This codes for CASSPQVLVAEAFF.

This clone has only a few counts. The chain couples TRBV28 to TRBJ1-5; a possible D gene is TRBD1 (5 bases). This CDR3 contains 15 residues. CDR1 is MDHEN and CDR2 is SYDVKM in the germline V gene. V lost 5 bases and J 9 bases, leaving 20 bases between the germline ends. This CDR3 reads CASSLIDPLGGPQHF. As DNA, the CDR3 is TGTGCCAGCAGTCTTATCGACCCCCTGGGGGGGCCCCAGCATTTT. The complete variable domain, with remaining parts taken from reference TRBV28 and TRBJ1-5, reads DVKVTQSSRYLVKRTGEKVFLECVQDMDHENMFWYRQDPGLGLRLIYFSYDVKMKEKGDIPEGYSVSREKKERFSLILESASTNQTSMYLCASSLIDPLGGPQHFGDGTRLSIL.

The chain links TRBV19 to TRBJ1-2; D gene ambiguous. The germline gives CDR1 LNHDA, CDR2 SQIVND (reference sequence). Trimming took off 7 bases at V and 2 bases at J, with 14 bases between the two ends. CDR3 length: 14 amino acids. The CDR3 DNA sequence: TGTGCCAGTACCCCGGCACTTGGAAACTATGGCTACACCTTC. It codes for CASTPALGNYGYTF.

V usage is TRBV27 and J usage is TRBJ2-7; 16 bases map to TRBD2. CDR3 length equals 18 residues. CDR1 MNHEY and CDR2 SMNVEV come from the germline V gene (reference sequence). The junction had 10 bases not matched to a gene; V was cut back by 8 bases and J by 0 bases. CDR3: CASSGTSGRALSSYEQYF. CDR3 coding DNA: TGTGCCAGCTCCGGGACTAGCGGGAGGGCCCTGAGCTCCTACGAGCAGTACTTC.

The V call is TRBV5-4, the J call TRBJ2-7; 8 bases are a match to TRBD2. Looked up from germline, CDR1 is SGHNT and CDR2 is YYREEE (reference sequence). This CDR3 is 15 amino acids long. V gave up 0 bases and J gave up 5 bases; unmatched junction bases: 7. For the CDR3, the DNA is TGTGCCAGCAGCTTGGCAGCCCTAGCGGGCCACGAGCAGTACTTC. It yields the protein CASSLAALAGHEQYF.